This T cell receptor beta chain was profiled in a study of cytotoxic CD8 clonotypes in ibrutinib-treated CLL. Study at large: Some 10 relapsed/refractory, around 14 treatment-naive; around 18 IGHV unmutated. By median around 74 months, about 12 had progressed and some 14 stayed remitted; responses had been 2 complete and roughly 25 partial.

Profiled with immunoSEQ multiplex PCR; TCRdb holds only in-frame clones, not every one. The sample has approximately 100,000 clones; 70% to 85% are singletons. This CDR3 is 15 amino acids long. Germline V lookup: CDR1 SGHVS, CDR2 FQNEAQ. With 5 bases clipped from V and 2 bases from J, the junction kept 7 bases outside the gene matches. Sequenced here: PBMCs, sampled after 12 months of ibrutinib treatment. The clonotype originates from a human donor with chronic lymphocytic leukemia. The chain is built from TRBV7-8 and TRBJ2-5; 8 nucleotides match TRBD2. In DNA, the CDR3 is TGTGCCAGCAGCCGGGAGGGGGGATCACAAGAGACCCAGTACTTC. Translation: CASSREGGSQETQYF.